Listed below are T cell receptor beta chains from one sample, sequenced in a study of technical replicates of blood from a handful of donors. Libraries were prepared by immunoSEQ multiplex PCR; TCRdb keeps only in-frame clonotypes and omits some of them. The sample shows approximately 13,000 clones, just over 85% of them seen only once. Material: PBMCs. Receptors were obtained from a human donor in good health. Each CDR3 is given without its conserved first and last residue.

j_call: TRBJ2-2
v_call: TRBV11-2
cdr3_aa: ASSTRGAKRNTGELF

j_call: TRBJ1-4
v_call: TRBV6-5
cdr3_aa: ASSYSPGANEKLF

j_call: TRBJ2-5
v_call: TRBV5-1
cdr3_aa: ASAGLGGVETQY

j_call: TRBJ2-7
v_call: TRBV7-6
cdr3_aa: ASSPDRATSGRALGYEQY

j_call: TRBJ2-7
v_call: TRBV19
cdr3_aa: ASSDRASFRAYEQY

j_call: TRBJ2-7
v_call: TRBV5-1
cdr3_aa: ASSLSGRGYEQY

j_call: TRBJ2-2
v_call: TRBV5-1
cdr3_aa: ASSPPRTSGSVVELF

j_call: TRBJ2-3
v_call: TRBV7-3
cdr3_aa: ASSKDSFSTDTQY

j_call: TRBJ2-2
v_call: TRBV4-2
cdr3_aa: ASSPVGGRAVNTGELF

j_call: TRBJ2-2
v_call: TRBV27
cdr3_aa: ASRRRESGELF

j_call: TRBJ2-7
v_call: TRBV6-6
cdr3_aa: ASSPQGPNEQY

j_call: TRBJ1-1
v_call: TRBV7-9
cdr3_aa: ASSLGDRAKTEAF

j_call: TRBJ1-1
v_call: TRBV5-5
cdr3_aa: ASSLNPTGIMNTEAF

j_call: TRBJ2-7
v_call: TRBV19
cdr3_aa: ASSTRTGGGEQY

j_call: TRBJ2-7
v_call: TRBV11-3
cdr3_aa: ASSLSDGQGAGEQY

j_call: TRBJ2-3
v_call: TRBV11-3
cdr3_aa: ASSYSGTDTQY

j_call: TRBJ1-5
v_call: TRBV15
cdr3_aa: ATSRARSVRAGFYQPQH

j_call: TRBJ2-1
v_call: TRBV19
cdr3_aa: ASSIDVASGSYNEQF

j_call: TRBJ1-3
v_call: TRBV6-1
cdr3_aa: ASSEQDRAFGNTIY

j_call: TRBJ2-1
v_call: TRBV29-1
cdr3_aa: SVRESLYNEQF

j_call: TRBJ1-4
v_call: TRBV9
cdr3_aa: ASSVAPFEKLF

j_call: TRBJ1-2
v_call: TRBV5-1
cdr3_aa: ASSQWTADGYT